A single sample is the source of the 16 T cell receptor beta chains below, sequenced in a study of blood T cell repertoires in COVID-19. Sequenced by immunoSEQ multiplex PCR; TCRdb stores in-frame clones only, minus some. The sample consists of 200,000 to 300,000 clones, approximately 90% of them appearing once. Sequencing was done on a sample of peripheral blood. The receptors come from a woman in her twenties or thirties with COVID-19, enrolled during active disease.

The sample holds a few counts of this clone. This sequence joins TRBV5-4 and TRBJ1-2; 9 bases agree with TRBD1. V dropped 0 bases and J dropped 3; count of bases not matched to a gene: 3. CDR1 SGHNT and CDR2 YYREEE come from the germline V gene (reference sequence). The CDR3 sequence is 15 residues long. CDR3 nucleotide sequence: TGTGCCAGCAGCTTGGCGACAGGGGGAGACTATGGCTACACCTTC. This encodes CASSLATGGDYGYTF.

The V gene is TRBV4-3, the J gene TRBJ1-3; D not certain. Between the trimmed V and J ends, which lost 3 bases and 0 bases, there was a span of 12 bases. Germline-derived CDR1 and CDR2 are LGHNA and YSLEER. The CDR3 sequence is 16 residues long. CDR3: CASSHSRPISGNTIYF. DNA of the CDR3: TGCGCCAGCAGCCACAGCAGGCCCATCTCTGGAAACACCATATATTTT.

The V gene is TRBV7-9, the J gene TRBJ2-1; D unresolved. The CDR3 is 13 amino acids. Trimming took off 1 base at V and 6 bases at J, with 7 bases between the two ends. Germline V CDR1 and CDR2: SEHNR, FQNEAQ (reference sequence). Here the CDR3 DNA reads TGTGCCAGCAGCTTAGAGCCAAGCAATGAGCAGTTCTTC. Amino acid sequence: CASSLEPSNEQFF.

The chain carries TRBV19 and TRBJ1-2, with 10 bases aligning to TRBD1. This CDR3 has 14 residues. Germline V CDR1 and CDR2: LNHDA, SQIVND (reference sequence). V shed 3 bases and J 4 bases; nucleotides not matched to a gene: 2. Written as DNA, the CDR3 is TGTGCCAGTAGTATCGGGGACAGGGGCTATGGCTACACCTTC. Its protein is CASSIGDRGYGYTF.

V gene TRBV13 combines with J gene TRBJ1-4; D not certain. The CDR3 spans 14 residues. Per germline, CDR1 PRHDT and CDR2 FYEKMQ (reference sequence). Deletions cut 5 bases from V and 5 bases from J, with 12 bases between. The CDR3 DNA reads TGTGCCAGCAGCGCTCCGGACTCCAATGAAAAACTGTTTTTT. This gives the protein CASSAPDSNEKLFF.

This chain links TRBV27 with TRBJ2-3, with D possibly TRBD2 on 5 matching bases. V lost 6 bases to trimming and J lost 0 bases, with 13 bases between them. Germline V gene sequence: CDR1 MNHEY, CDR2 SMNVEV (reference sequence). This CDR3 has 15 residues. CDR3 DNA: TGTGCCAGCAGCCCGGGAACATTGAGCACAGATACGCAGTATTTT. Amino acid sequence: CASSPGTLSTDTQYF.

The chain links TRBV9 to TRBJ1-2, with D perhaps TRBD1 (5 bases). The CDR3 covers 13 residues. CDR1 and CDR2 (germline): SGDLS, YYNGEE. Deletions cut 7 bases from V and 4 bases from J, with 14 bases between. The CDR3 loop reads CASVKGPRYGYTF. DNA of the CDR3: TGTGCCAGCGTAAAGGGGCCTCGCTATGGCTACACCTTC.

The CDR3 bases are TGTGCCAGCAGTCGAGGGCTAGCCACAGATACGCAGTATTTT. Amino acid sequence: CASSRGLATDTQYF. This chain uses TRBV25-1 with TRBJ2-3; TRBD2 is a possible D gene (5 bases). V was cut by 5 bases and J by 2 bases, with 11 bases left in between. This CDR3 region has 14 residues. Per the germline V gene, CDR1 is MGHDK and CDR2 is SYGVNS.

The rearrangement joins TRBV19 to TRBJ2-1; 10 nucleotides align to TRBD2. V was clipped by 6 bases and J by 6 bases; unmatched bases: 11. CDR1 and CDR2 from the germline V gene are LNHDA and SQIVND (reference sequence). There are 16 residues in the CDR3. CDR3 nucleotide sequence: TGTGCCAGTAGCAACCCTAGCGGGAGCTTGATCAATGAGCAGTTCTTC. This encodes CASSNPSGSLINEQFF.

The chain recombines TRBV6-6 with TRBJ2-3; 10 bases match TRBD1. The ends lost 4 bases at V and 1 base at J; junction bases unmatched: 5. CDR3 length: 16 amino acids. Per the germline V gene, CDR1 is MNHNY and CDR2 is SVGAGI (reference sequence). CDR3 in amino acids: CASSSTGGKGTDTQYF. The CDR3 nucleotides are TGTGCCAGCAGTTCGACAGGGGGCAAGGGCACAGATACGCAGTATTTT.

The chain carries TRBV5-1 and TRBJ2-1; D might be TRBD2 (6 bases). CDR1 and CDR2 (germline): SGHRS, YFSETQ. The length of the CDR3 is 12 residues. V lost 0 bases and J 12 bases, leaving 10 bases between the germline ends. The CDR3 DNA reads TGCGCCAGCAGCTTGGAGAGCGGGCCGCAGTTCTTC. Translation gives CASSLESGPQFF. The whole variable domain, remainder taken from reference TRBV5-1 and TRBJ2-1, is KAGVTQTPRYLIKTRGQQVTLSCSPISGHRSVSWYQQTPGQGLQFLFEYFSETQRNKGNFPGRFSGRQFSNSRSEMNVSTLELGDSALYLCASSLESGPQFFGPGTRLTVL.

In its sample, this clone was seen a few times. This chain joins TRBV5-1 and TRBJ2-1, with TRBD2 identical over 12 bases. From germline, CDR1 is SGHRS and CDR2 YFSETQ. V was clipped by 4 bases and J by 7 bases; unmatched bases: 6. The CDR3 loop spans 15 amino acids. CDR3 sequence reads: CASSRLAGARNEQFF. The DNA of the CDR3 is TGCGCCAGCAGCCGACTAGCGGGGGCCCGAAATGAGCAGTTCTTC.

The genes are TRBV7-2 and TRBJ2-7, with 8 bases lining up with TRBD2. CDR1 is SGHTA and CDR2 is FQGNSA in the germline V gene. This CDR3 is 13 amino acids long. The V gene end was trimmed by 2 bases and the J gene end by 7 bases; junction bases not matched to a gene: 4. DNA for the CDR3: TGTGCCAGCAGCTTACGGGGGGGCCGGGAGCAGTACGTC. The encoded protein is CASSLRGGREQYV.

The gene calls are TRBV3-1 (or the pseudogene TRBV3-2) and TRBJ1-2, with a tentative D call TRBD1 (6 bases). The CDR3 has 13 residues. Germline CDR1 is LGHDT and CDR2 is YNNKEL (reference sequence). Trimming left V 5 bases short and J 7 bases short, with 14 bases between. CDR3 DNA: TGTGCCAGCAGCTCAACAGGGACCGGTGGCTACACCTTC. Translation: CASSSTGTGGYTF.

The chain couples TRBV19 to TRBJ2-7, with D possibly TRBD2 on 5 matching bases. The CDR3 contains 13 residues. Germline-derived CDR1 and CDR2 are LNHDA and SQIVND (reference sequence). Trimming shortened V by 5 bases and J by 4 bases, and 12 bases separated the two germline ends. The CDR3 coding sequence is TGTGCCAGTAGTCCCGCCGGAGGATACGAGCAGTACTTC. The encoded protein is CASSPAGGYEQYF. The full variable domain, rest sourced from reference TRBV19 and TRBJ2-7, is DGGITQSPKYLFRKEGQNVTLSCEQNLNHDAMYWYRQDPGQGLRLIYYSQIVNDFQKGDIAEGYSVSREKKESFPLTVTSAQKNPTAFYLCASSPAGGYEQYFGPGTRLTVT.

CDR3 residues: CATSDSTPRGLSEQFF. Here the CDR3 DNA reads TGTGCCACCAGTGATTCTACCCCCAGGGGGCTAAGTGAGCAGTTCTTC. The J gene is TRBJ2-1, the V gene TRBV24-1, with 8 bases identical to TRBD1. Trimming at V came to 2 bases and at J to 9 bases, leaving 11 bases not matched to a gene. The CDR3 runs to 16 residues. Germline V gene sequence: CDR1 KGHDR, CDR2 SFDVKD.